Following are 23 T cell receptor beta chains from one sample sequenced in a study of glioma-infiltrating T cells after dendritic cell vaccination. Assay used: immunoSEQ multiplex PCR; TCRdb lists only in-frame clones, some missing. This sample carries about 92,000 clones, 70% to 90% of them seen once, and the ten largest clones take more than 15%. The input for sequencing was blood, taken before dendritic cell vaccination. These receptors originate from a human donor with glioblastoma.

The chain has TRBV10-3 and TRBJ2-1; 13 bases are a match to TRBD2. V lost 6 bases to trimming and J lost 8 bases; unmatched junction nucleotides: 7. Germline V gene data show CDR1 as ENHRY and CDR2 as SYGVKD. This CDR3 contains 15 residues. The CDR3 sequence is CAISVGTSGKDEQFF. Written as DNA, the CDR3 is TGTGCCATCAGCGTAGGGACTAGCGGGAAAGATGAGCAGTTCTTC.

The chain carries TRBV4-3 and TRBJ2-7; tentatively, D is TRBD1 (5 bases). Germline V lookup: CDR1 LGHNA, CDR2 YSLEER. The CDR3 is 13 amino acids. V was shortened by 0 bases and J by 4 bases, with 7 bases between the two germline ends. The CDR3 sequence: CASSQEKGYEQYF. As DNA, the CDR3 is TGCGCCAGCAGCCAAGAAAAGGGGTACGAGCAGTACTTC.

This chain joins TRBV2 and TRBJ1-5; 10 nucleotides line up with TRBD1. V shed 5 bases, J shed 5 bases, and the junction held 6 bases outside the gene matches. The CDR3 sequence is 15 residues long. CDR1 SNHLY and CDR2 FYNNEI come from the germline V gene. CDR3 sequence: CASSFPGTGDQPQHF. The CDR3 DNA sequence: TGTGCCAGCAGTTTTCCAGGGACAGGGGATCAGCCCCAGCATTTT.

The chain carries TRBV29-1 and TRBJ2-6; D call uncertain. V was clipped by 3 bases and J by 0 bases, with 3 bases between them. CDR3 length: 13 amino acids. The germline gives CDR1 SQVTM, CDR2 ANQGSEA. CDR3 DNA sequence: TGCAGCGTTGATAACTCTGGGGCCAACGTCCTGACTTTC. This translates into CSVDNSGANVLTF.

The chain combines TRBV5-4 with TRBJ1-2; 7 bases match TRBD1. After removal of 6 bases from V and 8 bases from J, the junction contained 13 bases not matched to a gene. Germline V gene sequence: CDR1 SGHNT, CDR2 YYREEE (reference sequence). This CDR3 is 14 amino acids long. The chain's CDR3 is CASTRRDSLFGYTF. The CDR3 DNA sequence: TGTGCCAGCACCCGAAGGGACAGCCTATTCGGCTACACCTTC.

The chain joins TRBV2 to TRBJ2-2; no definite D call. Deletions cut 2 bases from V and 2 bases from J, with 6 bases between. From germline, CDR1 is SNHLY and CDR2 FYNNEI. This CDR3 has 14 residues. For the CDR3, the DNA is TGTGCCAGCAGTGAAAGCTCAAACACCGGGGAGCTGTTTTTT. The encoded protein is CASSESSNTGELFF.

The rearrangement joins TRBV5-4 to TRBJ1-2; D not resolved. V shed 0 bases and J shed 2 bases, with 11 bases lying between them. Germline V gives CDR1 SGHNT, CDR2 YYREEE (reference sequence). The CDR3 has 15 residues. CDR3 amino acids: CASSLAGSLNYGYTF. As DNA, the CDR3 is TGTGCCAGCAGCTTGGCGGGGTCCTTAAACTATGGCTACACCTTC. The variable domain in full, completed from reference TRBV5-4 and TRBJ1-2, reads ETGVTQSPTHLIKTRGQQVTLRCSSQSGHNTVSWYQQALGQGPQFIFQYYREEENGRGNFPPRFSGLQFPNYSSELNVNALELDDSALYLCASSLAGSLNYGYTFGSGTRLTVV.

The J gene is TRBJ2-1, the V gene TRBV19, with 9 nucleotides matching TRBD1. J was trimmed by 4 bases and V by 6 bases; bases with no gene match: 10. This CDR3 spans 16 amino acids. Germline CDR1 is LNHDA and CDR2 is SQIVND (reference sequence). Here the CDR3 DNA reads TGTGCCAGTAGACCCCGGACAGGGGCTATGTACAATGAGCAGTTCTTC. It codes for CASRPRTGAMYNEQFF.

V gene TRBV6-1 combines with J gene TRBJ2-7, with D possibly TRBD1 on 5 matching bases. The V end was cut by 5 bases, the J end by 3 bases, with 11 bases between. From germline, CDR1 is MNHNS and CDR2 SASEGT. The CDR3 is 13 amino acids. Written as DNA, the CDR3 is TGTGCCAGCAGTAGACAGAATCTCTACGAGCAGTACTTC. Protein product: CASSRQNLYEQYF.

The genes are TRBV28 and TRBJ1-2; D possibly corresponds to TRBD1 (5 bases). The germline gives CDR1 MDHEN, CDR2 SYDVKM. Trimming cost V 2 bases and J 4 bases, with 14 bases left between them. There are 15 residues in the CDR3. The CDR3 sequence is CASSLGGGYSYGYTF. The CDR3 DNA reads TGTGCCAGCAGTTTAGGGGGGGGGTATAGCTATGGCTACACCTTC.

The CDR3 spells CASSQERASGGHGYTF. The CDR3 region has the DNA TGCGCCAGCAGCCAAGAGAGGGCTTCGGGGGGCCATGGCTACACCTTC. V is TRBV4-3 and J is TRBJ1-2; TRBD1 is a possible D gene (6 bases). The CDR3 is 16 amino acids. Per the germline V gene, CDR1 is LGHNA and CDR2 is YSLEER. Trimming pared 0 bases from V and 6 bases from J, leaving 17 bases between.

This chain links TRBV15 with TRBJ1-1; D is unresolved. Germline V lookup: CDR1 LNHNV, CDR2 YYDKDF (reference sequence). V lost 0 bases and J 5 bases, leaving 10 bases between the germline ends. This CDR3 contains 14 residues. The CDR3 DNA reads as TGTGCCACCAGCAGAGACTACCCGGGAACTGAAGCTTTCTTT. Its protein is CATSRDYPGTEAFF.

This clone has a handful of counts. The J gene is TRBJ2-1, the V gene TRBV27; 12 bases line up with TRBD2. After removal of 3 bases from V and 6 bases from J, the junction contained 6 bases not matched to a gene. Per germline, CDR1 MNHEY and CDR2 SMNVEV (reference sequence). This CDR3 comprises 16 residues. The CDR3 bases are TGTGCCAGCAGTTTTAGGGCTAGCGGGAGGGCCAATGAGCAGTTCTTC. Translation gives CASSFRASGRANEQFF.

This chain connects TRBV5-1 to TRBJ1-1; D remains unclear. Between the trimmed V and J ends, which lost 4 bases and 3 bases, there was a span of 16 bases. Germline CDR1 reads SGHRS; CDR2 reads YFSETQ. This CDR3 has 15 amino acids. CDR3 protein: CASSPSSRGDTEAFF. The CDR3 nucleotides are TGCGCCAGCAGCCCCTCCTCACGGGGAGACACTGAAGCTTTCTTT.

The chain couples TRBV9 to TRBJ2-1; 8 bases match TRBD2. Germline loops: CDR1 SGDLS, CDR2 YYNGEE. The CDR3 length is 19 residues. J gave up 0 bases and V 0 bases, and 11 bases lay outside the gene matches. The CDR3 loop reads CASSVGGGTSPSSYNEQFF. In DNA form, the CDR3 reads TGTGCCAGCAGCGTAGGAGGGGGGACTAGTCCGAGCTCCTACAATGAGCAGTTCTTC.

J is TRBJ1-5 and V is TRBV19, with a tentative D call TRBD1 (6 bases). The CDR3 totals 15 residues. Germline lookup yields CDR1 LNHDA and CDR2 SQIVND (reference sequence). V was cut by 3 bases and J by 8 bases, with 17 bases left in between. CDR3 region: CASSIGGPGREPQHF. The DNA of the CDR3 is TGTGCCAGTAGTATTGGGGGCCCAGGGAGGGAGCCCCAGCATTTT. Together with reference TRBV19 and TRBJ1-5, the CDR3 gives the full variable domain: DGGITQSPKYLFRKEGQNVTLSCEQNLNHDAMYWYRQDPGQGLRLIYYSQIVNDFQKGDIAEGYSVSREKKESFPLTVTSAQKNPTAFYLCASSIGGPGREPQHFGDGTRLSIL.

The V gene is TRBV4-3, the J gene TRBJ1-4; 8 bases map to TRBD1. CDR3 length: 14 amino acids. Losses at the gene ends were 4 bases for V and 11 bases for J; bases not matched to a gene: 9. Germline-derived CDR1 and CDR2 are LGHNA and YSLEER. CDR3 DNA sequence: TGCGCCAGCAGCCTTGACAGGGGTTCGGTGAAACTGTTTTTT. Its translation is CASSLDRGSVKLFF.

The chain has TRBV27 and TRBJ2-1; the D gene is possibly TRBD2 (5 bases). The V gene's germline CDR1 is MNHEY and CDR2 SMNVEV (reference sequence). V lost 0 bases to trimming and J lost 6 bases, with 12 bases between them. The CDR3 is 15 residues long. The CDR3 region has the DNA TGTGCCAGCAGTTTATCGGCACTAGTTCGCAATGAGCAGTTCTTC. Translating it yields CASSLSALVRNEQFF.

In DNA, the CDR3 is TGCGCCAGCAGTAGTAGTAGGGGGCCTTACAATGAGCAGTTCTTC. This codes for CASSSSRGPYNEQFF. This chain connects TRBV10-2 to TRBJ2-1, with 7 bases that match TRBD1. The CDR3 is made up of 15 amino acids. Germline-derived CDR1 and CDR2 are WSHSY and SAAADI. After removal of 5 bases from V and 4 bases from J, the junction contained 8 bases not matched to a gene.

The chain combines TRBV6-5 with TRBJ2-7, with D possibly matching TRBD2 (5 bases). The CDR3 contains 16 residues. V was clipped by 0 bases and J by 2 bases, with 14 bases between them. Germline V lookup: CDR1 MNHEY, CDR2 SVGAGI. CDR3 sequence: CASSYSRLAFPYEQYF. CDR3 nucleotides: TGTGCCAGCAGTTACTCGAGGTTAGCGTTCCCCTACGAGCAGTACTTC.

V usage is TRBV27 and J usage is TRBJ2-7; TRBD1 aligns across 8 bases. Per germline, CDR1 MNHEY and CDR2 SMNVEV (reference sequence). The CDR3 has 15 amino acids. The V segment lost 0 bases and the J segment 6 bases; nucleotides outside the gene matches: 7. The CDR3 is CASSLSGTGFSEQYF. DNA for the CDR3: TGTGCCAGCAGTTTATCCGGGACAGGTTTCTCCGAGCAGTACTTC.

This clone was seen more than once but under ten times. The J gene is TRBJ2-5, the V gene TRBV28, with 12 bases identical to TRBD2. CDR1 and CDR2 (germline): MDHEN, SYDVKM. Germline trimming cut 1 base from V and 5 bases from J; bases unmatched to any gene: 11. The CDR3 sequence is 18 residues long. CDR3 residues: CASSLFRLAGAYRETQYF. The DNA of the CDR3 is TGTGCCAGCAGTTTATTTCGACTAGCGGGAGCCTATAGGGAGACCCAGTACTTC.

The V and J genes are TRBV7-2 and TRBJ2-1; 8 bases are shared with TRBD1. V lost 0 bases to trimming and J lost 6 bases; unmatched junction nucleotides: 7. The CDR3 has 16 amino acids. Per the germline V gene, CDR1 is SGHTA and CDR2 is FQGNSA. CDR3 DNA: TGTGCCAGCAGCTTAGCCAACACCGACAGGGGCAATGAGCAGTTCTTC. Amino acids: CASSLANTDRGNEQFF.